Included here is one T cell receptor beta chain sequence, with context. Its antigen is still unknown. A single record per CDR3 protein comes from TCRdb applying MiXCR to the reads. The repertoire includes approximately 310,000 distinct CDR3 sequences, around 25% of them detected once, and less than 15% sits in the top ten. The data stem from a study of T cell repertoires in cytomegalovirus infection. Study information: Well-studied HLA-B-restricted CMV epitopes were used in the study alongside recently identified HLA-C-restricted ones. It was the public TCR beta signatures that indicated both CMV infection and matching HLA type. Study results and caveats: CMV-specific TCR beta clonotypes restricted by HLA-C dominated the ex vivo response. Cumulated frequencies of public TCR beta families served to identify carriers of CMV plus the relevant HLA.

The germline V gene has CDR1 DFQATT and CDR2 SNEGSKA (reference sequence). V shed 6 bases and J 9 bases; nucleotides not matched to a gene: 15. CDR3 length: 16 residues. The sequencing used cultured PBMCs, collected from culture after CMV antigen stimulation. This chain uses TRBV20-1 with TRBJ2-1; TRBD2 agrees at 12 bases. The sequence was collected from a human donor in good health (CMV status not recorded). Some clones in this sample may be carry-over from other donors' samples. This chain's CDR3 is CSATHQLGLAGLEQFF. Written as DNA, the CDR3 is TGCAGTGCCACCCACCAACTCGGACTAGCGGGACTTGAGCAGTTCTTC.